These 9 T cell receptor beta chains share one sample of origin, sequenced in a study of T cell repertoires in cytomegalovirus infection. No antigen has been identified for these receptors. TCRdb ran MiXCR on the reads and lists one entry per CDR3 protein. The table has around 770,000 distinct CDR3 sequences, about 27% seen once. The specimen comprised cultured CD8+ T cells from PBMCs, sampled from culture after CMV antigen stimulation. The receptors were sampled from a human donor in good health (CMV status not recorded). Some clones in this sample may be carry-over from other donors' samples.

The V call is TRBV9, the J call TRBJ2-2; D is uncertain. Per germline, CDR1 SGDLS and CDR2 YYNGEE. The V end was cut by 0 bases, the J end by 4 bases, with 10 bases between. This CDR3 is 15 amino acids long. CDR3 protein: CASSVVSTSTGELFF. The CDR3 DNA is TGTGCCAGCAGCGTAGTTTCAACCTCCACCGGGGAGCTGTTTTTT.

This clonotype was observed a handful of times. The chain joins TRBV5-4 to TRBJ2-7; D possibly corresponds to TRBD2 (5 bases). The CDR3 is 13 residues long. Looked up from germline, CDR1 is SGHNT and CDR2 is YYREEE (reference sequence). The V end lost 4 bases, the J end lost 7 bases, and 15 bases lay between the germline ends. The DNA for the CDR3 is TGTGCCAGCAGCATTCATCGGGAATGGGAGCAGTACGTC. Translated: CASSIHREWEQYV.

This clonotype was detected a few times. The chain recombines TRBV5-4 with TRBJ1-1; D uncertain. Germline values: CDR1 SGHNT, CDR2 YYREEE (reference sequence). V lost 5 bases, J lost 1 base, and 9 bases lay in between. This CDR3 is built from 13 residues. The CDR3 reads CASSKGQNTEAFF. CDR3 sequence (DNA): TGTGCCAGCAGTAAAGGCCAGAACACTGAAGCTTTCTTT.

This clonotype was observed a few times. J is TRBJ2-7 and V is TRBV29-1; D uncertain. V lost 4 bases and J 2 bases, leaving 12 bases between the germline ends. The CDR3 is 13 residues long. Germline V gene data show CDR1 as SQVTM and CDR2 as ANQGSEA. In DNA, the CDR3 is TGCAGCGTTGGTAAAGAGACACCCTACGAGCAGTACGTC. Translation gives CSVGKETPYEQYV.

V usage is TRBV3-1 and J usage is TRBJ2-7, with no clear D. Germline loops: CDR1 LGHDT, CDR2 YNNKEL (reference sequence). V dropped 0 bases and J dropped 0 bases, with 21 bases sitting between them. The CDR3 contains 19 residues. Here the CDR3 reads CASSQDFRAGGLDSYEQYF. The CDR3 coding sequence is TGTGCCAGCAGCCAAGATTTTAGGGCCGGCGGCTTGGACTCCTACGAGCAGTACTTC.

This clonotype has just a few counts. The chain recombines TRBV11-2 with TRBJ2-2; perhaps D is TRBD1 or TRBD2 (6 bases each). Between the trimmed V and J ends, which lost 8 bases and 4 bases, there was a span of 14 bases. The germline V gene has CDR1 SGHAT and CDR2 FQNNGV. The CDR3 is 14 residues long. DNA of the CDR3: TGTGCCAGCCTCGGGGGCAGGGGCACCGGGGAGCTGTTTTTT. Its translation: CASLGGRGTGELFF. The full variable domain, completed using reference TRBV11-2 and TRBJ2-2, is EAGVAQSPRYKIIEKRQSVAFWCNPISGHATLYWYQQILGQGPKLLIQFQNNGVVDDSQLPKDRFSAERLKGVDSTLKIQPAKLEDSAVYLCASLGGRGTGELFFGEGSRLTVL.

The V call is TRBV6-2 or TRBV6-3, the J call TRBJ2-1; D might be TRBD2 (7 bases). Per the germline V gene, CDR1 is MNHEY and CDR2 is SVGEGT. This CDR3 is built from 16 residues. Trimming took 8 bases from V and 2 from J, leaving 19 bases between them. CDR3 in DNA: TGTGCCAGCCTTCCCGCTCTCGGGGGGCCCTACAATGAGCAGTTCTTC. Translating gives CASLPALGGPYNEQFF.

This clonotype has ten or more counts. This sequence joins TRBV7-2 and TRBJ2-1; D is unclear. Germline CDR1 is SGHTA and CDR2 is FQGNSA. This CDR3 has 15 residues. Deletions cut 2 bases from V and 7 bases from J, with 15 bases between. CDR3 region: CASSLFGQIRNEQFF. The CDR3 nucleotides read TGTGCCAGCAGCTTATTCGGGCAAATTCGGAATGAGCAGTTCTTC.

This clonotype occurred a few times. This clone may be a read error of a much larger clone one base away. The chain employs TRBV11-2 and TRBJ1-6; D is unclear. The germline V gene encodes CDR1 SGHAT and CDR2 FQNNGV. There are 19 residues in the CDR3. Here the CDR3 reads CASSLEGGGPSSYNSPLRF. The DNA for the CDR3 is TGTGCCAGCAGCTTAGAGGGTGGCGGCCCGAGCTCCTATAATTCACCCCTCCGCTTT.